These 19 T cell receptor beta chains were all obtained from the same sample, sequenced in a study of blood T cell repertoires in COVID-19. Clones were sequenced by immunoSEQ multiplex PCR, and TCRdb holds only the in-frame ones, with some missing. The sample holds about 170,000 clones, around 82% seen once. Sample: peripheral blood. Receptors were obtained from a woman aged 40 to 50 with COVID-19, enrolled during active disease.

V is TRBV29-1 and J is TRBJ2-3, with D possibly matching TRBD1 (6 bases). The CDR3 covers 11 residues. The V end lost 7 bases, the J end lost 10 bases, and 15 bases lay between the germline ends. The germline V gene encodes CDR1 SQVTM and CDR2 ANQGSEA. Here the CDR3 DNA reads TGCAGCGGGACAAAACAGGGTCCGCAGTATTTT. Translated, it gives CSGTKQGPQYF.

The rearrangement links TRBV6-5 to TRBJ1-2; 10 nucleotides align to TRBD1. Germline CDR1 and CDR2: MNHEY and SVGAGI. V trimming: 4 bases; J trimming: 6 bases; junction bases outside the gene matches: 11. The CDR3 is 16 residues long. The CDR3 region has the DNA TGTGCCAGCAGTTCCGTGGAGCGGGGACAGGGGCATGGCTACACCTTC. The encoded protein is CASSSVERGQGHGYTF.

The rearrangement links TRBV6-2 or TRBV6-3 to TRBJ1-1; the D is unclear. The CDR3 runs to 13 residues. CDR1 is MNHEY and CDR2 is SVGEGT in the germline V gene. V was clipped by 4 bases and J by 4 bases, with 10 bases between them. The CDR3 nucleotides read TGTGCCAGCAGTTTCGACTCCGGCACTGAAGCTTTCTTT. It yields the protein CASSFDSGTEAFF.

This chain uses TRBV18 with TRBJ2-7; 11 bases match TRBD1. The germline CDR1 and CDR2 sequences are KGHSH and LQKENI. Trimming removed 2 bases from V and 7 bases from J; junction bases left unmatched: 7. CDR3 length equals 15 residues. The CDR3 coding sequence is TGTGCCAGCTCACCAACCGGACAGGGGGCTCGAGAGCAGTACTTC. Its protein is CASSPTGQGAREQYF.

The chain employs TRBV20-1 and TRBJ1-1, with D possibly TRBD1 on 6 matching bases. CDR1 is DFQATT and CDR2 is SNEGSKA in the germline V gene (reference sequence). The CDR3 is 11 residues long. The V end was cut by 3 bases, the J end by 5 bases, with 7 bases between. CDR3 DNA sequence: TGCAGTGCTAGTAGGGGGACTGAAGCTTTCTTT. It encodes CSASRGTEAFF.

This clone has a handful of counts. This chain joins TRBV7-6 and TRBJ2-7, with TRBD1 matching 7 bases. The V and J ends lost 5 bases and 6 bases, in that order; junction bases with no gene match: 16. The CDR3 contains 16 residues. Germline loops: CDR1 SGHVS, CDR2 FNYEAQ. CDR3 in DNA: TGTGCCAGCAGCCCCACACTTGGCCGGGACAGTTCCGAGCAGTACGTC. Translated: CASSPTLGRDSSEQYV.

This clone was seen only once. This chain joins TRBV6-2 or TRBV6-3 and TRBJ2-7; maybe TRBD1 (5 bases). CDR1 is MNHEY, CDR2 SVGEGT, per germline. V dropped 2 bases and J dropped 3 bases, with 8 bases sitting between them. This CDR3 spans 13 amino acids. The CDR3 bases are TGTGCCAGCAGTTACGGGGCAGACTACGAGCAGTACTTC. It encodes CASSYGADYEQYF.

The chain has TRBV30 and TRBJ1-2; the D is unclear. The germline V gene has CDR1 GTSNPN and CDR2 SVGIG (reference sequence). The CDR3 has 12 amino acids. V dropped 2 bases and J dropped 13 bases, with 17 bases sitting between them. CDR3 residues: CAWSPNTRKCTF. CDR3 DNA: TGTGCCTGGAGTCCGAACACCCGAAAGTGCACCTTC.

This sequence joins TRBV11-2 and TRBJ2-3; the D gene is possibly TRBD2 (6 bases). The CDR3 is made up of 15 amino acids. Germline V gene data show CDR1 as SGHAT and CDR2 as FQNNGV. V was cut by 1 base and J by 1 base, with 9 bases left in between. CDR3 in amino acids: CASSLAGLGTDTQYF. The CDR3 DNA follows: TGTGCCAGCAGCTTAGCGGGACTTGGCACAGATACGCAGTATTTT.

This chain joins TRBV30 and TRBJ2-3; maybe TRBD1 (5 bases). Germline CDR1 and CDR2: GTSNPN and SVGIG (reference sequence). CDR3 length: 13 amino acids. CDR3: CASTVGVRDTQYF. CDR3 sequence (DNA): TGTGCATCGACAGTGGGCGTACGGGATACGCAGTATTTT.

The table lists this clone with a few counts. The CDR3 DNA reads as TGTGCCATCAGTGAGTTCAACAGGGGAAGTTTCTCAGATACGCAGTATTTT. It translates to CAISEFNRGSFSDTQYF. The chain combines TRBV10-3 with TRBJ2-3; 7 bases are a match to TRBD1. The CDR3 extends over 17 amino acids. With 1 base clipped from V and 4 bases from J, the junction kept 11 bases outside the gene matches. Germline CDR1 reads ENHRY; CDR2 reads SYGVKD.

This sequence joins TRBV15 and TRBJ1-3; tentative D call: TRBD1 (5 bases). From germline, CDR1 is LNHNV and CDR2 YYDKDF (reference sequence). Trimming pared 5 bases from V and 3 bases from J, leaving 11 bases between. CDR3 size: 14 residues. Here the CDR3 DNA reads TGTGCCACCAGCGAGGTCGGGGGTGGAAACACCATATATTTT. Its translation: CATSEVGGGNTIYF.

This clone rates as medium-sized (0.01 to 0.1%). The chain combines TRBV6-1 with TRBJ1-6; D is ambiguous. Trimming took off 1 base at V and 5 bases at J, with 6 bases between the two ends. This CDR3 has 14 residues. CDR1 MNHNS and CDR2 SASEGT come from the germline V gene. CDR3 DNA sequence: TGTGCCAGCAGTGAAGTTGTAGATAATTCACCCCTCCACTTT. It translates to CASSEVVDNSPLHF.

The chain joins TRBV11-2 to TRBJ2-7; 9 bases agree with TRBD2. V gave up 1 base and J gave up 2 bases; unmatched junction bases: 3. Germline-derived CDR1 and CDR2 are SGHAT and FQNNGV. The CDR3 consists of 15 residues. The chain's CDR3 is CASSLGAGGTYEQYF. The CDR3, as DNA: TGTGCCAGCAGCTTAGGGGCGGGAGGGACCTACGAGCAGTACTTC. Complete variable domain (other parts from reference TRBV11-2 and TRBJ2-7): EAGVAQSPRYKIIEKRQSVAFWCNPISGHATLYWYQQILGQGPKLLIQFQNNGVVDDSQLPKDRFSAERLKGVDSTLKIQPAKLEDSAVYLCASSLGAGGTYEQYFGPGTRLTVT.

The chain carries TRBV5-1 and TRBJ2-5; 9 bases align to TRBD1. Germline V gene lookup returns CDR1 SGHRS and CDR2 YFSETQ. The CDR3 length is 15 residues. V gave up 1 base and J gave up 7 bases; unmatched junction bases: 8. CDR3 DNA: TGCGCCAGCAGCTTGATGGGACAGGGAGTAGGGACCCAGTACTTC. Its protein product is CASSLMGQGVGTQYF.

The rearrangement joins TRBV20-1 to TRBJ2-1; perhaps TRBD2 as D (5 bases). CDR1 is DFQATT, CDR2 SNEGSKA, per germline (reference sequence). This CDR3 has 11 amino acids. V lost 5 bases, J lost 6 bases, and 8 bases lay in between. The CDR3 spells CSASRGNEQFF. In nucleotides, the CDR3 is TGCAGTGCTTCCCGGGGCAATGAGCAGTTCTTC.

This chain uses TRBV5-6 with TRBJ1-5, with 12 bases that match TRBD1. CDR1 is SGHDT and CDR2 is YYEEEE in the germline V gene. V gave up 4 bases and J gave up 9 bases; unmatched junction bases: 8. The CDR3 has 15 residues. CDR3 amino acids: CASSVGTGGFRPQHF. In DNA form, the CDR3 reads TGTGCCAGCAGCGTGGGGACAGGGGGCTTTCGGCCCCAGCATTTT. The entire variable domain, with the rest obtained from reference TRBV5-6 and TRBJ1-5, is as follows: DAGVTQSPTHLIKTRGQQVTLRCSPKSGHDTVSWYQQALGQGPQFIFQYYEEEERQRGNFPDRFSGHQFPNYSSELNVNALLLGDSALYLCASSVGTGGFRPQHFGDGTRLSIL.

The chain carries TRBV5-5 and TRBJ1-2; the D gene is possibly TRBD1 (6 bases). In germline, CDR1 is SGHKS, CDR2 YYEKEE (reference sequence). The CDR3 spans 13 residues. V lost 0 bases to trimming and J lost 8 bases, with 11 bases between them. CDR3 residues: CASSLAGESGYTF. Written as DNA, the CDR3 is TGTGCCAGCAGCTTGGCAGGGGAGAGCGGCTACACCTTC.

The gene calls are TRBV9 and TRBJ2-3; D call uncertain. V was shortened by 4 bases and J by 7 bases, with 13 bases between the two germline ends. The length of the CDR3 is 13 residues. CDR1 and CDR2 from the germline V gene are SGDLS and YYNGEE. Here the CDR3 reads CASSPVQLHTQYF. The CDR3 DNA follows: TGTGCCAGCAGCCCCGTACAGCTCCATACGCAGTATTTT.